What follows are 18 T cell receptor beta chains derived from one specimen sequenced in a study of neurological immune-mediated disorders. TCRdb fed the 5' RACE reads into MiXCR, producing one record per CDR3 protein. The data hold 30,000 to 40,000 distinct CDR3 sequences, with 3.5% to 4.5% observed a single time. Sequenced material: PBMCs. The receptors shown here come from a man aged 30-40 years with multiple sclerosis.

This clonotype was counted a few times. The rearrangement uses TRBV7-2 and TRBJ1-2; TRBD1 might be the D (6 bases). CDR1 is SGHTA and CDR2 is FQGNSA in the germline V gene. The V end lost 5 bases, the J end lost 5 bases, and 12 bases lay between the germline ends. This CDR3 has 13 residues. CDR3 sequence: CASSKGQGYGYTF. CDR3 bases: TGTGCCAGCAGCAAGGGGCAGGGGTATGGCTACACCTTC.

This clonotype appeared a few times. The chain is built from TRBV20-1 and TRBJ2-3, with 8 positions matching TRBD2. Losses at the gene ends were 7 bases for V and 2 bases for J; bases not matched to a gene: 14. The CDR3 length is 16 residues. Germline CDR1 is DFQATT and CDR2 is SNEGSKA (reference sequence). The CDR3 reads CSGVFFAGGNTDTQYF. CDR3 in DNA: TGCAGTGGGGTTTTTTTTGCGGGGGGAAACACAGATACGCAGTATTTT.

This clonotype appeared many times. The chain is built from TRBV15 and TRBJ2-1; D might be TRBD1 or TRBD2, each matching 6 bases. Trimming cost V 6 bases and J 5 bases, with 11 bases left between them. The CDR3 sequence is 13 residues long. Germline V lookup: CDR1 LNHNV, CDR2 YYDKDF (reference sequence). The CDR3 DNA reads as TGTGCCACCAGACAGGGAGGCCACAATGAGCAGTTCTTC. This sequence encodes CATRQGGHNEQFF.

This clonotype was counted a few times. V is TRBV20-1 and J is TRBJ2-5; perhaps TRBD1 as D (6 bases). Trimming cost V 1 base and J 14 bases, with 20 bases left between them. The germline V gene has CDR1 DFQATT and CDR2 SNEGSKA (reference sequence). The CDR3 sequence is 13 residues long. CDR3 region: CSARASSATGIYF. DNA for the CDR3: TGCAGTGCTAGAGCCTCATCGGCCACAGGGATCTACTTC.

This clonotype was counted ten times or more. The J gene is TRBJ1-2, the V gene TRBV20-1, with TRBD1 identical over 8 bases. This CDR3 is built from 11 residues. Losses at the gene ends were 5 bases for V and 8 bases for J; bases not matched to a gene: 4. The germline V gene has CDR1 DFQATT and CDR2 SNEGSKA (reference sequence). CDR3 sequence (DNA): TGCAGTGCTCGACAGGGGTACGGCTACACCTTC. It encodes CSARQGYGYTF.

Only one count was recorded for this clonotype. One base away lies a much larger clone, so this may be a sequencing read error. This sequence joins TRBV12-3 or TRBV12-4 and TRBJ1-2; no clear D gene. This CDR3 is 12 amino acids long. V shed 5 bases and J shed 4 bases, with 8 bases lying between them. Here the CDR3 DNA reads TGTGCCAGCAGTACACTCGGCTATGGCTACACCTTC. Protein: CASSTLGYGYTF.

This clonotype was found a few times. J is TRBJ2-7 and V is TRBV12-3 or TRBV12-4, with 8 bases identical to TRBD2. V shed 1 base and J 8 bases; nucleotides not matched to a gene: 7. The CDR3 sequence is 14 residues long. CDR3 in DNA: TGTGCCAGCAGTTTAGGCGGGGGGCCCTCCAAGCAGTACTTC. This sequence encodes CASSLGGGPSKQYF.

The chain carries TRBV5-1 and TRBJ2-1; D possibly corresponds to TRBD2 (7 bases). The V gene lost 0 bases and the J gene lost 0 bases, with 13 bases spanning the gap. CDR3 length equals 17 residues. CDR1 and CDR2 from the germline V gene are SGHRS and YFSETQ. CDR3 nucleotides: TGCGCCAGCAGCTTGGAGGGGGAGGGGAGCTCCTACAATGAGCAGTTCTTC. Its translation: CASSLEGEGSSYNEQFF.

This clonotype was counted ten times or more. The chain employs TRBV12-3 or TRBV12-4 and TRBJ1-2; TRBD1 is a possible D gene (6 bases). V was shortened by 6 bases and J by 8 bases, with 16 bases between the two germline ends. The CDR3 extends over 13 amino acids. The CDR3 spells CASSLDSEGGYTF. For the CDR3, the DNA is TGTGCCAGCAGCCTGGACAGCGAGGGGGGCTACACCTTC.

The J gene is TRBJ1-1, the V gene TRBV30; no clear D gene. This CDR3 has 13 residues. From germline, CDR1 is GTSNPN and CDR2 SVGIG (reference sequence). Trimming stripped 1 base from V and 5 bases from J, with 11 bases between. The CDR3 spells CAWSGDVWTEAFF. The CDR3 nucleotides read TGTGCCTGGAGTGGAGACGTGTGGACTGAAGCTTTCTTT.

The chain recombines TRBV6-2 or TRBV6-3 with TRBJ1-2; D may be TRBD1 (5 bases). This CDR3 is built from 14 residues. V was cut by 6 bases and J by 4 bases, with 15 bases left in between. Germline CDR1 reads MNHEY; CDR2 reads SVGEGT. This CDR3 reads CASRDGGKLYGYTF. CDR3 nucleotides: TGTGCCAGCAGAGACGGGGGGAAGCTCTATGGCTACACCTTC.

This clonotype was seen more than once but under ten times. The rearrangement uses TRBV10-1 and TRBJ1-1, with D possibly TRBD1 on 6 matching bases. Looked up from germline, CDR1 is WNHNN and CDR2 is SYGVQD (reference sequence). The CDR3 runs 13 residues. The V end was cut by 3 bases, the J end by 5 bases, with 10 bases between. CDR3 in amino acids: CASSDQGKTEAFF. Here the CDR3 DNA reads TGCGCCAGCAGTGATCAGGGGAAGACTGAAGCTTTCTTT.

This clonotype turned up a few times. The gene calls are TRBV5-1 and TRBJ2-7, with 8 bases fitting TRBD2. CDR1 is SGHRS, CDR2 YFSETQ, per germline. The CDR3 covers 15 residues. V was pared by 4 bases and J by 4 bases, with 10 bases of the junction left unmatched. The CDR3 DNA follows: TGCGCCAGCAGCAGAACTAGCGGTTCCCGATACGAGCAGTACTTC. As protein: CASSRTSGSRYEQYF.

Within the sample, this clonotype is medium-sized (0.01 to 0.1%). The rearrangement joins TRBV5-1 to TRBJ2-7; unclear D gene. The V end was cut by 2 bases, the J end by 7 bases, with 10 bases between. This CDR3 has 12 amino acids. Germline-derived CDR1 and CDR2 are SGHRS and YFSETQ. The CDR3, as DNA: TGCGCCAGCAGCTTAGAAGAATCAGAGCAGTACTTC. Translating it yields CASSLEESEQYF.

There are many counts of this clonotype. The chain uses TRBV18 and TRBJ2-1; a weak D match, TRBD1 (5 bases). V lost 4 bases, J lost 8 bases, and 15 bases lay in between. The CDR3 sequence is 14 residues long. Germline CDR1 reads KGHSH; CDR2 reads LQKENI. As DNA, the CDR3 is TGTGCCAGCTCACGGGCAGGGTATTTCCATGAGCAGTTCTTC. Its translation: CASSRAGYFHEQFF.

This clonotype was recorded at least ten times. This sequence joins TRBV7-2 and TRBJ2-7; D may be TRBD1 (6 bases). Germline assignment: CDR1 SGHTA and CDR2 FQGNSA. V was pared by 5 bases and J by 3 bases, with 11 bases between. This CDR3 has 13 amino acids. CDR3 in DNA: TGTGCCAGCAGCCAACAGGGTATCTACGAGCAGTACTTC. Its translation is CASSQQGIYEQYF.

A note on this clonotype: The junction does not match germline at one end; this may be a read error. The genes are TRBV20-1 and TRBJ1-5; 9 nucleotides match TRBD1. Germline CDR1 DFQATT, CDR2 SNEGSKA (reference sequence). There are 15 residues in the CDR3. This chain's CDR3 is CSARDRWDRVQPQNF. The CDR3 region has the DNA TGCAGTGCTAGAGATCGGTGGGACAGGGTTCAGCCCCAGAATTTT.

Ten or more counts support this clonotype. CDR3 bases: TGTGCCAGCACCCGAGGCGGAGGGGGCGAGCTAACTTTCTTT. Its translation: CASTRGGGGELTFF. This sequence joins TRBV2 and TRBJ1-1, with TRBD1 matching over 7 bases. Germline loops: CDR1 SNHLY, CDR2 FYNNEI. V shed 7 bases, J shed 12 bases, and the junction held 17 bases outside the gene matches. The CDR3 loop spans 14 amino acids.